The entry that follows covers one T cell receptor beta chain sequence. Original processing notes: Reference gene primer amplification in the assay estimated nucleated cell counts. TCRdb's table, derived via immunoSEQ multiplex PCR, lists solely in-frame clones and lacks some. The V and J calls and clone size are taken from that table; D and trimming were inferred from the DNA. The table records tens of thousands of clones, about 80% of them present only once. This entry is derived from a study of blood T cell repertoires in COVID-19. Study information: COVID-19 samples, acute and convalescent, were from the United States, Italy and Spain. PBMCs, B-cell-depleted T cells, or T cells provided the cDNA or gDNA that made up the material.

The CDR3 is 13 residues long. V shed 0 bases and J shed 6 bases, with 9 bases lying between them. Germline V gene lookup returns CDR1 LGHNA and CDR2 YNFKEQ. The genes are TRBV4-2 and TRBJ2-7; D is perhaps TRBD1 (6 bases). The sequence was collected from a human donor in a cohort sampled during active COVID-19. The specimen was peripheral blood. CDR3 in amino acids: CASSQEWGLEQYF. For the CDR3, the DNA is TGTGCCAGCAGCCAAGAGTGGGGGCTCGAGCAGTACTTC.